A single sample gave rise to the 15 T cell receptor beta chains below, sequenced in a study of blood T cells in healthy people across ages. Together with a sample-barcoded 5' primer, a J-beta primer mix was included in a second PCR lasting roughly 6 to 12 cycles. In TCRdb, the 5' RACE reads were re-called with MiXCR into one record per CDR3 protein. The top ten hold 20% to 30% of the sample, which has hundreds of thousands of distinct CDR3 sequences, 56% seen once. The sequenced sample consisted of blood. All receptors derive from a man in his forties or fifties in good health.

This clonotype was detected only a few times. V usage is TRBV2 and J usage is TRBJ2-4, with TRBD2 identical over 10 bases. The V and J ends lost 8 bases and 4 bases, in that order; junction bases with no gene match: 14. Germline CDR1 and CDR2: SNHLY and FYNNEI. CDR3 length equals 17 residues. The CDR3 nucleotides read TGTGCCAGCGATTTAGGGACTAGCGCCATACATAAAAACATTCAGTACTTC. Protein product: CASDLGTSAIHKNIQYF.

The chain employs TRBV18 and TRBJ2-1; 9 bases align to TRBD2. The CDR3 runs to 16 residues. CDR1 and CDR2 from the germline V gene are KGHSH and LQKENI. V lost 2 bases, J lost 3 bases, and 5 bases stayed unmatched. In DNA, the CDR3 is TGTGCCAGCTCACCATCATCTAGCGGGAACTACAATGAGCAGTTCTTC. The encoded protein is CASSPSSSGNYNEQFF. The variable domain in full, with the rest retrieved from reference TRBV18 and TRBJ2-1, is NAGVMQNPRHLVRRRGQEARLRCSPMKGHSHVYWYRQLPEEGLKFMVYLQKENIIDESGMPKERFSAEFPKEGPSILRIQQVVRGDSAAYFCASSPSSSGNYNEQFFGPGTRLTVL.

The V gene is TRBV20-1, the J gene TRBJ2-7; D is unresolved. The V end was cut by 4 bases, the J end by 0 bases, with 19 bases between. CDR3 length: 16 residues. Germline-derived CDR1 and CDR2 are DFQATT and SNEGSKA (reference sequence). The CDR3 region is CSATQHVIPSSYEQYF. CDR3 sequence (DNA): TGCAGTGCTACCCAACACGTAATCCCCAGCTCCTACGAGCAGTACTTC.

As to this clonotype: A much larger clonotype is one base distant, so this may be a read error. V is TRBV7-2 and J is TRBJ1-5; D ambiguous. V was cut by 7 bases and J by 5 bases, with 12 bases left in between. The CDR3 contains 13 residues. CDR1 SGHTA and CDR2 FQGNSA come from the germline V gene. CDR3 bases: TGTGCCAGCATTCAACGCGGGGATCAGCCCCAGCATTTT. Translating it yields CASIQRGDQPQHF.

The chain is built from TRBV10-3 and TRBJ2-1; D uncertain. Trimming removed 2 bases from V and 8 bases from J, with 7 bases in between. The CDR3 has 12 amino acids. In germline, CDR1 is ENHRY, CDR2 SYGVKD. The CDR3 region is CAISEPADEQFF. The CDR3 region has the DNA TGTGCCATCAGTGAGCCGGCCGATGAGCAGTTCTTC.

The J gene is TRBJ2-7, the V gene TRBV29-1; 14 bases map to TRBD2. Trimming at V came to 7 bases and at J to 3 bases, leaving 5 bases not matched to a gene. Germline V gene sequence: CDR1 SQVTM, CDR2 ANQGSEA. CDR3 length equals 14 residues. This CDR3 reads CSARTSGRLYEQYF. The DNA of the CDR3 is TGCAGCGCGCGGACTAGCGGGAGGCTCTACGAGCAGTACTTC.

The chain uses TRBV7-9 and TRBJ1-2; no firm D call. Trimming shortened V by 5 bases and J by 5 bases, and 18 bases separated the two germline ends. Per germline, CDR1 SEHNR and CDR2 FQNEAQ (reference sequence). This CDR3 has 15 residues. The CDR3 sequence is CASSKDALSIYGYTF. CDR3 DNA: TGTGCCAGCAGCAAAGACGCTCTCTCGATATATGGCTACACCTTC.

The chain carries TRBV9 and TRBJ2-6, with 7 bases matching TRBD2. The CDR3 extends over 18 amino acids. Germline lookup yields CDR1 SGDLS and CDR2 YYNGEE. Trimming removed 4 bases from V and 0 bases from J; junction bases left unmatched: 10. The CDR3 bases are TGTGCCAGCAGCCGAGACGGGACGGGGGGCTCTGGGGCCAACGTCCTGACTTTC. This encodes CASSRDGTGGSGANVLTF.

This clonotype was seen a handful of times. J is TRBJ2-3 and V is TRBV4-2, with 10 bases aligning to TRBD2. The germline gives CDR1 LGHNA, CDR2 YNFKEQ. This CDR3 comprises 16 residues. V was clipped by 5 bases and J by 1 base; unmatched bases: 6. In DNA, the CDR3 is TGTGCCAGCAGCACGTCCGGGACTAGCGGCACAGATACGCAGTATTTT. Translated, it gives CASSTSGTSGTDTQYF.

The chain employs TRBV4-3 and TRBJ2-1, with 14 bases identical to TRBD2. Looked up from germline, CDR1 is LGHNA and CDR2 is YSLEER. The CDR3 is 17 residues long. After removal of 0 bases from V and 9 bases from J, the junction contained 7 bases not matched to a gene. The CDR3 DNA reads as TGCGCCAGCAGCCAAGATAGAGGACTAGCGGGAGGAAGTGAGCAGTTCTTC. This translates into CASSQDRGLAGGSEQFF.

Notes on this clonotype: This sequence may be a read error, since a much larger clone differs from it by one base. This sequence joins TRBV3-1 and TRBJ2-3, with 8 bases aligning to TRBD2. Germline lookup yields CDR1 LGHDT and CDR2 YNNKEL (reference sequence). J gave up 9 bases and V 8 bases, and 7 bases lay outside the gene matches. This CDR3 contains 12 residues. CDR3 amino acids: CASGLAGTTQYF. CDR3 coding DNA: TGTGCCAGCGGCTTAGCGGGAACCACGCAGTATTTT.

J is TRBJ2-3 and V is TRBV7-3; the D gene could be TRBD1 or TRBD2 (5 bases each). The CDR3 length is 15 residues. Trimming shortened V by 5 bases and J by 8 bases, and 20 bases separated the two germline ends. Germline V gives CDR1 SGHTA, CDR2 FQGTGA. This CDR3 is CASSQGPMTPPTQYF. CDR3 DNA sequence: TGTGCCAGCAGCCAGGGACCTATGACTCCCCCTACGCAGTATTTT. Drawing the rest from reference TRBV7-3 and TRBJ2-3, the complete variable domain is GAGVSQTPSNKVTEKGKYVELRCDPISGHTALYWYRQSLGQGPEFLIYFQGTGAADDSGLPNDRFFAVRPEGSVSTLKIQRTERGDSAVYLCASSQGPMTPPTQYFGPGTRLTVL.

This clonotype was found a few times. This chain connects TRBV7-2 to TRBJ2-1; possible D gene TRBD2, 5 bases. V dropped 3 bases and J dropped 8 bases, with 14 bases sitting between them. This CDR3 has 14 amino acids. Per the germline V gene, CDR1 is SGHTA and CDR2 is FQGNSA. The CDR3 coding sequence is TGTGCCAGCAGCTTTCGGAGCGGATACCATGAGCAGTTCTTC. Its translation is CASSFRSGYHEQFF. Full variable domain (outside the CDR3, taken from reference TRBV7-2 and TRBJ2-1): GAGVSQSPSNKVTEKGKDVELRCDPISGHTALYWYRQSLGQGLEFLIYFQGNSAPDKSGLPSDRFSAERTGGSVSTLTIQRTQQEDSAVYLCASSFRSGYHEQFFGPGTRLTVL.

The chain combines TRBV9 with TRBJ1-1, with D unresolved. Trimming took off 1 base at V and 7 bases at J, with 11 bases between the two ends. The CDR3 loop spans 13 amino acids. Germline V lookup: CDR1 SGDLS, CDR2 YYNGEE. CDR3 sequence reads: CASSVSPLFEAFF. The CDR3 DNA is TGTGCCAGCAGCGTAAGCCCCCTATTTGAAGCTTTCTTT.

The chain recombines TRBV2 with TRBJ1-1; a weak D match, TRBD1 (5 bases). V shed 3 bases and J shed 1 base, with 9 bases lying between them. Looked up from germline, CDR1 is SNHLY and CDR2 is FYNNEI. CDR3 length equals 14 residues. The CDR3 spells CASSDDSQNTEAFF. CDR3 bases: TGTGCCAGCAGTGATGACAGCCAGAACACTGAAGCTTTCTTT.